Listed here are 29 T cell receptor beta chains from one sample, sequenced in a study of blood T cell repertoires in COVID-19 (dated by TCRdb to about 2020). The library was made by the immunoSEQ multiplex PCR assay. Imported from immuneACCESS, the table was reduced by TCRdb to in-frame sequences with V and J called. These copies leave out some clones; in studies compared against another copy, an unresolved V gene accounts for under half, and the cause of the remainder is not known. The sample includes under 250,000 clones, with roughly 90% observed a single time. The ten most abundant clones make up 2.5% to 3.5% of the sample. Input material: peripheral blood. The receptors here all came from a woman aged 55-69 years with acute or convalescent COVID-19.

The chain combines TRBV9 with TRBJ1-4; D is possibly TRBD1 (5 bases). Germline V gene data show CDR1 as SGDLS and CDR2 as YYNGEE. CDR3 length: 14 residues. Trimming cost V 2 bases and J 8 bases, with 13 bases left between them. CDR3 protein: CASSVSAGREKLFF. The CDR3 DNA sequence: TGTGCCAGCAGCGTCTCTGCAGGGAGGGAAAAACTGTTTTTT.

The J gene is TRBJ1-3, the V gene TRBV5-1, with D possibly matching TRBD1 (5 bases). The germline gives CDR1 SGHRS, CDR2 YFSETQ. V lost 4 bases and J lost 0, with 17 bases in between. The CDR3 runs to 17 residues. CDR3 in amino acids: CASSREVQGLSGNTIYF. CDR3 nucleotide sequence: TGCGCCAGCAGCCGCGAGGTGCAGGGACTCTCTGGAAACACCATATATTTT.

V usage is TRBV7-6 and J usage is TRBJ2-5, with TRBD1 identical over 7 bases. The J segment lost 7 bases and the V segment lost 5 bases, leaving 10 bases of the junction unmatched. CDR1 and CDR2 from the germline V gene are SGHVS and FNYEAQ. The CDR3 runs 14 residues. CDR3 region: CASSLGGTAGTQYF. The CDR3 nucleotides are TGTGCCAGCAGCCTAGGGGGCACCGCCGGGACCCAGTACTTC.

The V gene is TRBV19, the J gene TRBJ1-2; D unclear. Trimming left V 3 bases short and J 4 bases short, with 15 bases between. CDR1 and CDR2 (germline): LNHDA, SQIVND (reference sequence). The CDR3 sequence is 15 residues long. As DNA, the CDR3 is TGTGCCAGTAGTATCATACCGGGATCCTCCTATGGCTACACCTTC. It codes for CASSIIPGSSYGYTF.

The J gene is TRBJ2-7, the V gene TRBV27, with a weak D call TRBD1 (6 bases). Trimming removed 3 bases at V and 3 bases at J, with 12 bases between. This CDR3 is 14 amino acids long. Germline CDR1 is MNHEY and CDR2 is SMNVEV (reference sequence). CDR3 in amino acids: CASSFLDRNYEQYF. The CDR3 bases are TGTGCCAGCAGTTTCCTCGACAGGAACTACGAGCAGTACTTC.

The rearrangement links TRBV5-5 to TRBJ1-5; 11 bases fit TRBD1. Per the germline V gene, CDR1 is SGHKS and CDR2 is YYEKEE (reference sequence). V trimming: 4 bases; J trimming: 6 bases; junction bases outside the gene matches: 6. The CDR3 is made up of 15 amino acids. The CDR3 loop reads CASSPGTGGIQPQHF. DNA for the CDR3: TGTGCCAGCAGCCCCGGGACAGGGGGAATTCAGCCCCAGCATTTT. The whole variable domain, filled in from reference TRBV5-5 and TRBJ1-5, reads DAGVTQSPTHLIKTRGQQVTLRCSPISGHKSVSWYQQVLGQGPQFIFQYYEKEERGRGNFPDRFSARQFPNYSSELNVNALLLGDSALYLCASSPGTGGIQPQHFGDGTRLSIL.

As to this clone: Other DNA sequences in the sample encode the same CDR3. J is TRBJ2-4 and V is TRBV5-1; TRBD2 matches 8 bases. The CDR3 has 17 residues. The V gene's germline CDR1 is SGHRS and CDR2 YFSETQ. V shed 3 bases, J shed 0 bases, and the junction held 8 bases outside the gene matches. The chain's CDR3 is CASSSPSGSGAKNIQYF. Written as DNA, the CDR3 is TGCGCCAGCAGCTCACCGAGCGGGAGTGGAGCCAAAAACATTCAGTACTTC.

The chain employs TRBV7-2 and TRBJ2-7; 13 bases map to TRBD2. The trim removed 5 bases at V and 4 bases at J, leaving 11 bases unmatched. CDR3 size: 17 residues. CDR1 is SGHTA and CDR2 is FQGNSA in the germline V gene. The CDR3 DNA sequence: TGTGCCAGCAGCCCACGACCACGGACTAGCGGGAGTTACGAGCAGTACTTC. As protein: CASSPRPRTSGSYEQYF.

This clone appeared once. The V gene is TRBV19, the J gene TRBJ2-5, with D possibly matching TRBD2 (6 bases). The CDR3 sequence is 15 residues long. The germline CDR1 and CDR2 sequences are LNHDA and SQIVND (reference sequence). The V end was cut by 3 bases, the J end by 0 bases, with 11 bases between. The CDR3 DNA reads TGTGCCAGTAGTATGGGACTTCTGTACCAAGAGACCCAGTACTTC. It yields the protein CASSMGLLYQETQYF.

The chain has TRBV11-2 and TRBJ2-7, with 8 bases identical to TRBD2. V was clipped by 3 bases and J by 3 bases; unmatched bases: 7. CDR1 and CDR2 from the germline V gene are SGHAT and FQNNGV. The CDR3 sequence is 15 residues long. Written as DNA, the CDR3 is TGTGCCAGCAGCTTCGGCAAGCGGGGGAGCTACGAGCAGTACTTC. Its protein product is CASSFGKRGSYEQYF.

The V and J genes are TRBV30 and TRBJ1-1; 8 bases are a match to TRBD1. The CDR3 extends over 16 amino acids. Germline V gene sequence: CDR1 GTSNPN, CDR2 SVGIG (reference sequence). J gave up 3 bases and V 3 bases, and 12 bases lay outside the gene matches. The CDR3 DNA reads as TGTGCCTGGAGCCCGGGACAGGCACTTGGGGACACTGAAGCTTTCTTT. Its translation: CAWSPGQALGDTEAFF.

This sequence joins TRBV5-4 and TRBJ1-4; 9 nucleotides agree with TRBD1. Germline V gene lookup returns CDR1 SGHNT and CDR2 YYREEE (reference sequence). The CDR3 loop spans 15 amino acids. Germline trimming cut 2 bases from V and 2 bases from J; bases unmatched to any gene: 1. The CDR3 loop reads CASSFDRGTNEKLFF. In DNA form, the CDR3 reads TGTGCCAGCAGCTTTGACAGGGGGACTAATGAAAAACTGTTTTTT.

The chain is built from TRBV6-6 and TRBJ1-6, with 8 bases aligning to TRBD1. The CDR3 length is 16 residues. Germline V gene sequence: CDR1 MNHNY, CDR2 SVGAGI (reference sequence). J gave up 9 bases and V 5 bases, and 12 bases lay outside the gene matches. In DNA form, the CDR3 reads TGTGCCAGCAGTCGACCCACCGGGACAGGCATTTCACCCCTCCACTTT. Amino acid sequence: CASSRPTGTGISPLHF.

This clone has only one observation. The gene calls are TRBV10-3 and TRBJ2-3; the match to TRBD2 covers 8 bases. This CDR3 has 15 amino acids. Trimming removed 6 bases from V and 0 bases from J; junction bases left unmatched: 5. CDR1 is ENHRY and CDR2 is SYGVKD in the germline V gene. The CDR3 loop reads CAIRFSGASTDTQYF. In DNA, the CDR3 is TGTGCCATCAGATTTAGCGGGGCTAGCACAGATACGCAGTATTTT.

The rearrangement joins TRBV5-1 to TRBJ2-5, with D perhaps matching TRBD1 (6 bases). Germline V gene data show CDR1 as SGHRS and CDR2 as YFSETQ. V shed 3 bases and J shed 1 base, with 7 bases lying between them. The CDR3 loop spans 13 amino acids. In DNA form, the CDR3 reads TGCGCCAGCAGCTGGACAGCCCAAGAGACCCAGTACTTC. Protein product: CASSWTAQETQYF.

The chain combines TRBV7-3 with TRBJ2-5; 10 bases agree with TRBD2. The V and J ends lost 6 bases and 4 bases, in that order; junction bases with no gene match: 8. The germline gives CDR1 SGHTA, CDR2 FQGTGA. The CDR3 contains 15 residues. This chain's CDR3 is CASRRSGGSLETQYF. The CDR3 bases are TGTGCCAGCAGACGTAGCGGGGGGTCTTTAGAGACCCAGTACTTC.

The chain recombines TRBV9 with TRBJ1-6, with 7 nucleotides matching TRBD1. The CDR3 loop spans 17 amino acids. Looked up from germline, CDR1 is SGDLS and CDR2 is YYNGEE. V shed 3 bases, J shed 0 bases, and the junction held 6 bases outside the gene matches. The CDR3 nucleotides read TGTGCCAGCAGCGCCCGACAGGGTGGCTCCTATAATTCACCCCTCCACTTT. Residues: CASSARQGGSYNSPLHF.

V and J are TRBV6-2 or TRBV6-3 and TRBJ2-5, with D unclear. Trimming left V 4 bases short and J 2 bases short, with 11 bases between. Germline V lookup: CDR1 MNHEY, CDR2 SVGEGT. The CDR3 sequence is 14 residues long. For the CDR3, the DNA is TGTGCCAGCAGTTCCGGAGAAGCGCAAGAGACCCAGTACTTC. Translating it yields CASSSGEAQETQYF.

The chain joins TRBV4-2 to TRBJ2-7; TRBD1 is a possible D gene (6 bases). The V end lost 2 bases, the J end lost 1 base, and 12 bases lay between the germline ends. Germline V gene lookup returns CDR1 LGHNA and CDR2 YNFKEQ. The CDR3 has 15 amino acids. CDR3 protein: CASSQRTGLSYEQYF. CDR3 coding DNA: TGTGCCAGCAGCCAACGCACAGGGCTTTCCTACGAGCAGTACTTC.

On this clone: One end of the junction is discordant with germline, which a read error may explain. The chain recombines TRBV5-1 with TRBJ2-1; 7 bases align to TRBD1. In germline, CDR1 is SGHRS, CDR2 YFSETQ. The CDR3 runs 15 residues. The CDR3 sequence is CASSLEGGSHNEQFF. CDR3 in DNA: TGCGCCAGCAGCTTGGAAGGGGGCTCCCACAATGAGCAGTTCTTC.

The chain is built from TRBV19 and TRBJ2-2; D might be TRBD1 (5 bases). Germline V gene data show CDR1 as LNHDA and CDR2 as SQIVND (reference sequence). The V end was cut by 4 bases, the J end by 4 bases, with 13 bases between. The CDR3 has 15 residues. The CDR3 bases are TGTGCCAGTAGTACCCGGACAATTCGCACCGGGGAGCTGTTTTTT. This translates into CASSTRTIRTGELFF.

The rearrangement links TRBV6-6 to TRBJ1-2, with 8 bases that match TRBD1. CDR1 and CDR2 (germline): MNHNY, SVGAGI (reference sequence). After removal of 2 bases from V and 12 bases from J, the junction contained 14 bases not matched to a gene. The CDR3 spans 15 residues. CDR3 sequence reads: CASSYGLTGGSANTF. In DNA form, the CDR3 reads TGTGCCAGCAGTTACGGCCTAACAGGGGGTTCAGCTAACACCTTC.

The chain is built from TRBV5-6 and TRBJ2-3, with D possibly TRBD1 on 5 matching bases. This CDR3 is built from 16 residues. Per the germline V gene, CDR1 is SGHDT and CDR2 is YYEEEE. The V gene lost 2 bases and the J gene lost 0 bases, with 13 bases spanning the gap. DNA of the CDR3: TGTGCCAGCAGCTTATTGGGGCTTTCTAGCACAGATACGCAGTATTTT. Translating gives CASSLLGLSSTDTQYF.

The chain links TRBV28 to TRBJ1-2, with 8 nucleotides matching TRBD1. The V segment lost 10 bases and the J segment 4 bases; nucleotides outside the gene matches: 11. The CDR3 is 14 amino acids. Germline assignment: CDR1 MDHEN and CDR2 SYDVKM. The CDR3 region has the DNA TGTGCCACCGCCCGGAGACAGGGGCGCTATGGCTACACCTTC. Protein product: CATARRQGRYGYTF.

Only a few counts were recorded for this clone. The chain recombines TRBV27 with TRBJ2-3; D might be TRBD2 (5 bases). CDR3 length: 16 amino acids. Germline CDR1 is MNHEY and CDR2 is SMNVEV (reference sequence). Deletions cut 8 bases from V and 0 bases from J, with 18 bases between. The CDR3, as DNA: TGTGCCAGCCAGATTAAGGGCAGGACTAGCACAGATACGCAGTATTTT. Translating gives CASQIKGRTSTDTQYF.

The rearrangement uses TRBV24-1 and TRBJ2-7, with 11 bases fitting TRBD1. This CDR3 comprises 16 residues. With V trimmed by 5 bases and J by 2 bases, 7 bases remained unmatched. Germline values: CDR1 KGHDR, CDR2 SFDVKD. The CDR3: CATSGVGQGATYEQYF. The CDR3 nucleotides are TGTGCCACCAGTGGCGTAGGACAGGGGGCGACCTACGAGCAGTACTTC.

The genes are TRBV3-1 (or the pseudogene TRBV3-2) and TRBJ1-2; TRBD1 agrees at 7 bases. This CDR3 contains 15 residues. Germline CDR1 is LGHDT and CDR2 is YNNKEL (reference sequence). The junction had 9 bases not matched to a gene; V was cut back by 4 bases and J by 4 bases. CDR3 DNA sequence: TGTGCCAGCAGCCCGGACAGGCTCCCTACCTATGGCTACACCTTC. Translating gives CASSPDRLPTYGYTF.

The V call is TRBV11-2, the J call TRBJ2-1; tentative D call: TRBD2 (6 bases). The CDR3 has 17 amino acids. V was clipped by 0 bases and J by 2 bases, with 14 bases between them. Germline loops: CDR1 SGHAT, CDR2 FQNNGV. In DNA form, the CDR3 reads TGTGCCAGCAGCTTAGAGGGATCCGGGACTCCCTACAATGAGCAGTTCTTC. It translates to CASSLEGSGTPYNEQFF.

V and J are TRBV11-3 and TRBJ2-2; the match to TRBD1 covers 9 bases. Germline-derived CDR1 and CDR2 are SGHNT and YENEEA. CDR3 length: 15 amino acids. V was clipped by 3 bases and J by 7 bases; unmatched bases: 6. In nucleotides, the CDR3 is TGTGCCAGCAGCTTTATGACAGGGGGGAGCGGGGAGCTGTTTTTT. Its protein product is CASSFMTGGSGELFF.